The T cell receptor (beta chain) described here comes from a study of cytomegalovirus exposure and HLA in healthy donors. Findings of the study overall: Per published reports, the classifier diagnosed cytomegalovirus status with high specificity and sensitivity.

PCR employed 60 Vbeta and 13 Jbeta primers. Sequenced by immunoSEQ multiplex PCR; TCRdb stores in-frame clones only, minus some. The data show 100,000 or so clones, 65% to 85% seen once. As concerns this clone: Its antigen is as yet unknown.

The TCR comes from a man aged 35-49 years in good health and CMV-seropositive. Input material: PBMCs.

Here the CDR3 DNA reads TGTGCCAGCAGCCGGGCAGCGGGAGCTAATGAAAAACTGTTTTTT. As protein: CASSRAAGANEKLFF. The rearrangement joins TRBV11-2 to TRBJ1-4; D gene uncertain. The CDR3 is 15 amino acids. The V gene lost 5 bases and the J gene lost 3 bases, with 13 bases spanning the gap. Germline V gives CDR1 SGHAT, CDR2 FQNNGV.